The 3 T cell receptor beta chains listed next were all sequenced from one sample in a study of somatic mutations in cytotoxic T cells in rheumatoid arthritis. TCRdb's table, derived via immunoSEQ multiplex PCR, lists solely in-frame clones and lacks some. The data contain 3,000 or so clones, 80% to 95% of them seen just once; the ten biggest clones take up around 14%. The sequenced sample consisted of CD8+ T cells sorted from blood. These receptors came from a woman aged 18-29 years with rheumatoid arthritis.

The chain is built from TRBV4-1 and TRBJ2-3; D is possibly TRBD1 (8 bases). The V end was cut by 1 base, the J end by 3 bases, with 20 bases between. CDR1 is MGHRA, CDR2 YSYEKL, per germline. There are 18 residues in the CDR3. CDR3 protein: CASSQVFSTGEGTDTQYF. Here the CDR3 DNA reads TGCGCCAGCAGCCAAGTCTTTTCGACAGGGGAGGGGACAGATACGCAGTATTTT.

The genes are TRBV4-3 and TRBJ1-3; 10 bases match TRBD1. Germline V CDR1 and CDR2: LGHNA, YSLEER. The junction had 6 bases not matched to a gene; V was cut back by 0 bases and J by 4 bases. The CDR3 consists of 17 residues. This CDR3 is CASSQDTGQGSGNTIYF. Written as DNA, the CDR3 is TGCGCCAGCAGCCAAGATACGGGACAGGGGTCCGGAAACACCATATATTTT.

This chain joins TRBV7-2 and TRBJ1-5; 7 nucleotides line up with TRBD1. V shed 4 bases, J shed 6 bases, and the junction held 6 bases outside the gene matches. The CDR3 sequence is 14 residues long. CDR1 SGHTA and CDR2 FQGNSA come from the germline V gene. Here the CDR3 reads CASSSVQGTQPQHF. The CDR3 region has the DNA TGTGCCAGCAGCTCCGTACAGGGGACTCAGCCCCAGCATTTT.